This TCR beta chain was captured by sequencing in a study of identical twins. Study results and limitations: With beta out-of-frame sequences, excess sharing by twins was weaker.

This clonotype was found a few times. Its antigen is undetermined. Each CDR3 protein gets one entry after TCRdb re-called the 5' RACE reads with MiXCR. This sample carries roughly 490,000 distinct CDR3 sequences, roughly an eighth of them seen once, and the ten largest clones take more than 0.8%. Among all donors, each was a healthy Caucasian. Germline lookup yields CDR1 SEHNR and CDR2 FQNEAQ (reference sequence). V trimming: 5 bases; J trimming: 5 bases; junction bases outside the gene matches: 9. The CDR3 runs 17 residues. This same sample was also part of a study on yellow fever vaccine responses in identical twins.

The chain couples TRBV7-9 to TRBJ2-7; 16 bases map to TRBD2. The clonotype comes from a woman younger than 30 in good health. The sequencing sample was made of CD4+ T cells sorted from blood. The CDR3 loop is CASSRPGLAGGSDEQYF. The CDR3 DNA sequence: TGTGCCAGCAGCAGACCGGGACTAGCGGGAGGGAGTGACGAGCAGTACTTC.